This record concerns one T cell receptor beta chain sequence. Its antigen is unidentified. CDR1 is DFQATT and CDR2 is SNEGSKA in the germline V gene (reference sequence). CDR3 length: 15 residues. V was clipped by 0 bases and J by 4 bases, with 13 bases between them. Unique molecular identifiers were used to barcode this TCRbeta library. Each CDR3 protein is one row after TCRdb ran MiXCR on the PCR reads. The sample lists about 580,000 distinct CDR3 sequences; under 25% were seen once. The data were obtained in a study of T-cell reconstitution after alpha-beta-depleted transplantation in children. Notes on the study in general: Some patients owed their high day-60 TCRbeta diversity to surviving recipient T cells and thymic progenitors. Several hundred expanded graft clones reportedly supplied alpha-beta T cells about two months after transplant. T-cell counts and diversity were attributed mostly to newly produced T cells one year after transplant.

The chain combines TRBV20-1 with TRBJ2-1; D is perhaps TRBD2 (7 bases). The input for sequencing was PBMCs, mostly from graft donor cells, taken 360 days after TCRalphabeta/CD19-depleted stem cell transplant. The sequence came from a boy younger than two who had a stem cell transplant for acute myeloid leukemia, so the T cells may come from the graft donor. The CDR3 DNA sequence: TGCAGTGCTAGAGACCGCGGGGGCCGTTACAATGAGCAGTTCTTC. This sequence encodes CSARDRGGRYNEQFF.